Below, 20 T cell receptor beta chains from the same sample are listed, as sequenced in a study of T-cell memory formation after mild COVID-19 (dated by TCRdb to the early 2020s). Library method: 5' RACE. Sequenced on an Illumina NovaSeq 6000. The public sequencing data were trimmed at Q25 with fastp and processed into clonotypes with MiXCR by TCRdb, which kept only in-frame beta chains. Each CDR3 protein appears once, grouped with its most common genes and DNA. This sample is represented by over 400,000 distinct CDR3 sequences; more than 20% of them were singletons. The top ten hold approximately 14% of the sample. Sequenced material: PBMCs or a T cell subset sorted from them (not recorded which). Receptors originate from an adult woman who had mild COVID-19 (a few samples of this study predate the infection). The sample titles of this study are shuffled in the database, so cell type and time point are left out; the donor was told from shared clones.

This clonotype was seen a handful of times. The V and J genes are TRBV19 and TRBJ1-1; possibly TRBD1 for D (5 bases). The germline gives CDR1 LNHDA, CDR2 SQIVND (reference sequence). The CDR3 spans 14 residues. V was trimmed by 3 bases and J by 5 bases, leaving 13 bases between them. The CDR3 coding sequence is TGTGCCAGTAGTATTGGCAGGGAGGGGACTGAAGCTTTCTTT. It yields the protein CASSIGREGTEAFF.

The chain has TRBV30 and TRBJ2-7; 7 bases line up with TRBD2. Per the germline V gene, CDR1 is GTSNPN and CDR2 is SVGIG (reference sequence). This CDR3 has 14 residues. J gave up 3 bases and V 2 bases, and 7 bases lay outside the gene matches. CDR3 sequence reads: CAWSTKRGVYEQYF. The CDR3 nucleotides are TGTGCCTGGAGTACTAAGCGGGGCGTCTACGAGCAGTACTTC.

The sample holds many counts of this clonotype. The chain recombines TRBV4-2 with TRBJ2-7; D is possibly TRBD1 (5 bases). CDR1 is LGHNA and CDR2 is YNFKEQ in the germline V gene. Trimming stripped 5 bases from V and 2 bases from J, with 13 bases between. The CDR3 length is 14 residues. CDR3 residues: CASSSDDSTYEQYF. In DNA, the CDR3 is TGTGCCAGCAGCTCGGATGACAGCACCTACGAGCAGTACTTC.

The chain links TRBV7-9 to TRBJ1-2; the match to TRBD1 covers 8 bases. J was trimmed by 5 bases and V by 5 bases; bases with no gene match: 10. CDR3 length: 15 amino acids. CDR1 is SEHNR and CDR2 is FQNEAQ in the germline V gene (reference sequence). CDR3 region: CASSPGQGSGYGYTF. The CDR3 region has the DNA TGTGCCAGCAGCCCCGGACAGGGTTCAGGTTATGGCTACACCTTC.

This clonotype was observed a few times. V usage is TRBV7-9 and J usage is TRBJ2-4, with D possibly being TRBD1 (5 bases). Germline CDR1 is SEHNR and CDR2 is FQNEAQ (reference sequence). V lost 1 base and J lost 7, with 14 bases in between. CDR3 size: 15 residues. This chain's CDR3 is CASSLVQGLPNIQYF. In DNA form, the CDR3 reads TGTGCCAGCAGCTTAGTCCAGGGCCTCCCGAACATTCAGTACTTC.

The chain couples TRBV9 to TRBJ2-1; D is possibly TRBD2 (7 bases). The germline V gene encodes CDR1 SGDLS and CDR2 YYNGEE. V was trimmed by 0 bases and J by 8 bases, leaving 15 bases between them. The CDR3 is made up of 15 amino acids. The CDR3 region is CASSVEWGGIHEQFF. The CDR3 nucleotides are TGTGCCAGCAGCGTAGAGTGGGGGGGCATCCATGAGCAGTTCTTC.

The rearrangement links TRBV11-3 to TRBJ2-3, with TRBD2 identical over 11 bases. This CDR3 has 15 amino acids. The germline V gene encodes CDR1 SGHNT and CDR2 YENEEA. The V and J ends lost 6 bases and 5 bases, in that order; junction bases with no gene match: 7. The CDR3 nucleotides read TGTGCCAGCAGGCCCACTAGCGGGAGTGGAGATACGCAGTATTTT. It encodes CASRPTSGSGDTQYF.

The chain uses TRBV7-9 and TRBJ1-3; 7 bases align to TRBD1. The CDR3 is 17 residues long. Trimming at V came to 6 bases and at J to 2 bases, leaving 13 bases not matched to a gene. Germline CDR1 and CDR2: SEHNR and FQNEAQ (reference sequence). The CDR3 protein is CASSADDRALAGNTIYF. The CDR3 region has the DNA TGTGCCAGCAGTGCTGACGACAGGGCGCTCGCTGGAAACACCATATATTTT.

This clonotype was found a few times. V is TRBV20-1 and J is TRBJ1-5; D call uncertain. Germline assignment: CDR1 DFQATT and CDR2 SNEGSKA (reference sequence). The germline V and J ends were trimmed by 3 bases and 3 bases, with 9 bases remaining between them. The CDR3 is 13 residues long. CDR3 protein: CSARYLANQPQHF. CDR3 nucleotide sequence: TGCAGTGCTAGGTATCTAGCCAATCAGCCCCAGCATTTT.

The J gene is TRBJ1-1, the V gene TRBV12-3 or TRBV12-4, with D maybe TRBD1 (6 bases). The CDR3 loop spans 17 amino acids. Trimming pared 0 bases from V and 0 bases from J, leaving 14 bases between. CDR3 residues: CASSLALLGQMNTEAFF. CDR3 in DNA: TGTGCCAGCAGTTTAGCCCTTTTAGGACAGATGAACACTGAAGCTTTCTTT.

There are a few counts of this clonotype. The V call is TRBV25-1, the J call TRBJ2-7; TRBD1 might be the D (5 bases). The CDR3 covers 14 residues. The ends were cut back, 4 bases at V and 5 bases at J, with 15 bases in the middle. Germline V CDR1 and CDR2: MGHDK, SYGVNS. CDR3 loop: CASSGQWGSDEQYF. CDR3 nucleotides: TGTGCCAGCAGTGGCCAGTGGGGCTCTGACGAGCAGTACTTC.

This clonotype was detected ten times or more. The J gene is TRBJ2-2, the V gene TRBV7-2; 13 bases are a match to TRBD2. Germline CDR1 is SGHTA and CDR2 is FQGNSA. Trimming removed 5 bases from V and 5 bases from J; junction bases left unmatched: 11. The CDR3 spans 18 residues. CDR3 region: CASSLGGLAGRRTGELFF. CDR3 bases: TGTGCCAGCAGCCTGGGGGGACTAGCGGGACGGAGGACCGGGGAGCTGTTTTTT.

There are a few counts of this clonotype. The chain links TRBV12-3 or TRBV12-4 to TRBJ2-7; TRBD1 matches at 9 bases. There are 14 residues in the CDR3. The V segment lost 3 bases and the J segment 6 bases; nucleotides outside the gene matches: 6. CDR3 sequence (DNA): TGTGCCAGCAGTTTTGGACAGGGGTTTAGCGAGCAGTACTTC. This sequence encodes CASSFGQGFSEQYF.

There are a few counts of this clonotype. The J gene is TRBJ2-2, the V gene TRBV6-2 or TRBV6-3; D uncertain. The CDR3 loop spans 12 amino acids. CDR1 is MNHEY, CDR2 SVGEGT, per germline. The ends were cut back, 6 bases at V and 4 bases at J, with 6 bases in the middle. The CDR3: CASSRITGELFF. CDR3 DNA: TGTGCCAGCAGCCGGATCACCGGGGAGCTGTTTTTT.

The chain joins TRBV3-1 to TRBJ2-7, with D tentatively TRBD1 or TRBD2 (7 bases each). The germline CDR1 and CDR2 sequences are LGHDT and YNNKEL (reference sequence). The V end was cut by 1 base, the J end by 4 bases, with 17 bases between. The length of the CDR3 is 16 residues. This CDR3 is CASSQAYQGGRYEQYF. CDR3 coding DNA: TGTGCCAGCAGCCAAGCTTATCAGGGGGGGCGATACGAGCAGTACTTC.

This clonotype showed up just a few times. The chain combines TRBV9 with TRBJ2-5; TRBD2 matches 9 bases. J gave up 5 bases and V 0 bases, and 5 bases lay outside the gene matches. The CDR3 contains 15 residues. Germline lookup yields CDR1 SGDLS and CDR2 YYNGEE. CDR3 bases: TGTGCCAGCAGCGTAGGAGCGGGGGGCGGGGAGACCCAGTACTTC. Its protein product is CASSVGAGGGETQYF.

V and J are TRBV6-2 or TRBV6-3 and TRBJ2-6, with a weak D call TRBD2 (5 bases). The CDR3 extends over 15 amino acids. Between the trimmed V and J ends, which lost 5 bases and 2 bases, there was a span of 10 bases. In germline, CDR1 is MNHEY, CDR2 SVGEGT. The CDR3 protein is CASSAGGTGANVLTF. The CDR3 DNA reads as TGTGCCAGCAGTGCGGGTGGGACTGGGGCCAACGTCCTGACTTTC.

This clonotype appeared a few times. This chain uses TRBV5-1 with TRBJ2-7, with TRBD2 as a possible D gene (6 bases). CDR1 and CDR2 from the germline V gene are SGHRS and YFSETQ. Deletions cut 4 bases from V and 4 bases from J, with 18 bases between. CDR3 length: 15 residues. The DNA of the CDR3 is TGCGCCAGCAGCGAGGCAGCCAGGGAGGTTTACGAGCAGTACTTC. Translated, it gives CASSEAAREVYEQYF.

In this sample, this clonotype turned up a few times. V is TRBV15 and J is TRBJ1-6, with D possibly matching TRBD1 (6 bases). Germline-derived CDR1 and CDR2 are LNHNV and YYDKDF (reference sequence). V lost 0 bases and J lost 7, with 13 bases in between. This CDR3 is built from 16 residues. The CDR3 reads CATSRDWAGVNSPLHF. The CDR3 region has the DNA TGTGCCACCAGCAGAGATTGGGCAGGGGTAAATTCACCCCTCCACTTT.

The V and J genes are TRBV12-3 or TRBV12-4 and TRBJ2-4; TRBD2 agrees at 8 bases. CDR3 length equals 17 residues. V trimming: 5 bases; J trimming: 5 bases; junction bases outside the gene matches: 14. The CDR3 DNA follows: TGTGCCAGCAGTCGCACTCCGGGGGGGCCTGTCCAAAACATTCAGTACTTC. Protein: CASSRTPGGPVQNIQYF.